Listed here are 30 T cell receptor beta chains from one sample, sequenced in a study of shared clonotypes between healthy human individuals. TCRdb's copy holds only in-frame clones and misses some; the assay was immunoSEQ multiplex PCR. The sample lists about 2.3 million clones, approximately 95% occurring once. Source material: naive CD4+ T cells from PBMCs. The subset here: CD45RA+ positively selected. These receptor sequences come from a man aged 18 to 30 in good health. Some clones in this sample may be carry-over from other donors' samples.

The CDR3 is CANMAEGANVLTF. The CDR3 DNA sequence: TGTGCCAATATGGCAGAGGGGGCCAACGTCCTGACTTTC. The chain recombines TRBV11-2 with TRBJ2-6; D gene ambiguous. The germline CDR1 and CDR2 sequences are SGHAT and FQNNGV. The germline V and J ends were trimmed by 10 bases and 4 bases, with 11 bases remaining between them. The CDR3 is made up of 13 amino acids.

The J gene is TRBJ2-3, the V gene TRBV5-8, with 8 bases matching TRBD1. The CDR3 has 14 amino acids. Germline CDR1 SGHTS, CDR2 YDEGEE. J lost 5 bases, V lost 4 bases, and 6 bases had no gene match. The CDR3 is CASSMGQAEDTQYF. The CDR3 nucleotides read TGTGCCAGCAGCATGGGACAGGCCGAAGATACGCAGTATTTT.

To note about this clone: The same CDR3 arises from other DNA sequences in this sample as well. This rearrangement joins TRBV2 to TRBJ2-5, with D possibly called TRBD1 or TRBD2 (5 bases each). The CDR3 is made up of 13 amino acids. V lost 7 bases, J lost 0 bases, and 9 bases lay in between. Germline V lookup: CDR1 SNHLY, CDR2 FYNNEI. The DNA of the CDR3 is TGTGCCAGCACGGGGCAGAACCAAGAGACCCAGTACTTC. Translation: CASTGQNQETQYF.

On this clone: The same CDR3 arises from other DNA sequences in this sample as well. The V gene is TRBV27, the J gene TRBJ2-5; D is undetermined. CDR1 MNHEY and CDR2 SMNVEV come from the germline V gene (reference sequence). V was shortened by 2 bases and J by 2 bases, with 6 bases between the two germline ends. This CDR3 has 13 residues. CDR3 nucleotide sequence: TGTGCCAGCAGTTTACGTCCGCAAGAGACCCAGTACTTC. As protein: CASSLRPQETQYF.

Points on this clone: Other DNA variants within this sample encode the same CDR3. The chain has TRBV28 and TRBJ1-4; perhaps TRBD1 as D (6 bases). Trimming shortened V by 1 base and J by 2 bases, and 8 bases separated the two germline ends. The CDR3 sequence is 15 residues long. Germline V gene lookup returns CDR1 MDHEN and CDR2 SYDVKM. The CDR3 DNA follows: TGTGCCAGCAGTTTATCAGGGGCGACTAATGAAAAACTGTTTTTT. This sequence encodes CASSLSGATNEKLFF. The variable domain in full, with the rest retrieved from reference TRBV28 and TRBJ1-4, is DVKVTQSSRYLVKRTGEKVFLECVQDMDHENMFWYRQDPGLGLRLIYFSYDVKMKEKGDIPEGYSVSREKKERFSLILESASTNQTSMYLCASSLSGATNEKLFFGSGTQLSVL.

The chain joins TRBV28 to TRBJ1-5; possible D gene TRBD1, 6 bases. The CDR3 consists of 15 residues. Germline V gives CDR1 MDHEN, CDR2 SYDVKM. V lost 5 bases to trimming and J lost 6 bases, with 17 bases between them. CDR3 sequence (DNA): TGTGCCAGCAGTCCCCCCTCAACAGGGAGTCAGCCCCAGCATTTT. This sequence encodes CASSPPSTGSQPQHF.

The chain combines TRBV5-1 with TRBJ2-1; 8 bases agree with TRBD1. Trimming removed 4 bases from V and 9 bases from J; junction bases left unmatched: 6. The CDR3 is 13 amino acids. CDR1 and CDR2 from the germline V gene are SGHRS and YFSETQ. The CDR3 region is CASSVGQATEQFF. CDR3 DNA: TGCGCCAGCAGCGTGGGACAGGCGACTGAGCAGTTCTTC.

In its sample, this clone was seen once. Distinct nucleotide sequences in the sample also encode this CDR3. The chain joins TRBV5-1 to TRBJ2-5; D possibly corresponds to TRBD1 (6 bases). This CDR3 spans 14 amino acids. Trimming took off 4 bases at V and 0 bases at J, with 10 bases between the two ends. Germline V gives CDR1 SGHRS, CDR2 YFSETQ. For the CDR3, the DNA is TGCGCCAGCAGCCTTCAGGGGAACCAAGAGACCCAGTACTTC. Residues: CASSLQGNQETQYF.

The rearrangement links TRBV7-2 to TRBJ1-2; D uncertain. CDR1 SGHTA and CDR2 FQGNSA come from the germline V gene. The CDR3 consists of 14 residues. V lost 5 bases to trimming and J lost 4 bases, with 14 bases between them. CDR3 loop: CASSPLTRFYGYTF. CDR3 in DNA: TGTGCCAGCAGCCCCCTGACACGGTTCTATGGCTACACCTTC.

The chain combines TRBV5-1 with TRBJ2-5, with TRBD2 as a possible D gene (5 bases). CDR3 length: 15 residues. V dropped 5 bases and J dropped 1 base, with 15 bases sitting between them. The germline V gene has CDR1 SGHRS and CDR2 YFSETQ. The CDR3 protein is CASRAPASSQETQYF. DNA for the CDR3: TGCGCCAGCAGAGCCCCGGCTAGCAGCCAAGAGACCCAGTACTTC.

The V and J genes are TRBV5-6 and TRBJ2-5; TRBD1 or TRBD2 may be the D gene (6 bases each). The ends were cut back, 0 bases at V and 4 bases at J, with 13 bases in the middle. The CDR3 runs to 15 residues. Germline CDR1 reads SGHDT; CDR2 reads YYEEEE. DNA for the CDR3: TGTGCCAGCAGCTTGGATTGGGGGGCGCGAGAGACCCAGTACTTC. Amino acid sequence: CASSLDWGARETQYF.

V gene TRBV30 combines with J gene TRBJ1-2, with D uncertain. CDR1 GTSNPN and CDR2 SVGIG come from the germline V gene (reference sequence). This CDR3 region has 13 residues. V lost 0 bases and J lost 2, with 7 bases in between. The CDR3 region is CAWSVPQNYGYTF. The CDR3 region has the DNA TGTGCCTGGAGTGTACCACAGAACTATGGCTACACCTTC.

The chain combines TRBV9 with TRBJ2-7, with 10 nucleotides matching TRBD1. Germline CDR1 reads SGDLS; CDR2 reads YYNGEE. Germline trimming cut 4 bases from V and 6 bases from J; bases unmatched to any gene: 4. This CDR3 region has 13 residues. The CDR3 here is CASSKGQGREQYF. The CDR3 coding sequence is TGTGCCAGCAGCAAGGGACAGGGGCGCGAGCAGTACTTC. Variable domain in full (rest from reference TRBV9 and TRBJ2-7): DSGVTQTPKHLITATGQRVTLRCSPRSGDLSVYWYQQSLDQGLQFLIQYYNGEERAKGNILERFSAQQFPDLHSELNLSSLELGDSALYFCASSKGQGREQYFGPGTRLTVT.

The CDR3 sequence: CASSQDHGFNEKLFF. The DNA for the CDR3 is TGCGCCAGCAGCCAAGATCACGGATTTAATGAAAAACTGTTTTTT. The chain is built from TRBV4-3 and TRBJ1-4; D ambiguous. The CDR3 runs to 15 residues. The germline gives CDR1 LGHNA, CDR2 YSLEER. V was shortened by 0 bases and J by 4 bases, with 9 bases between the two germline ends.

The chain carries TRBV7-3 and TRBJ2-5; 8 nucleotides align to TRBD1. The CDR3 totals 14 residues. From germline, CDR1 is SGHTA and CDR2 FQGTGA. The junction had 6 bases not matched to a gene; V was cut back by 5 bases and J by 4 bases. In DNA form, the CDR3 reads TGTGCCAGCAGCCCCTCAGGGGGCGTAGAGACCCAGTACTTC. Encoded protein: CASSPSGGVETQYF.

V is TRBV18 and J is TRBJ1-2; D is undetermined. V was clipped by 2 bases and J by 3 bases, with 7 bases between them. This CDR3 region has 13 residues. Germline CDR1 reads KGHSH; CDR2 reads LQKENI. In DNA form, the CDR3 reads TGTGCCAGCTCACCAGACCAAGACTATGGCTACACCTTC. It encodes CASSPDQDYGYTF.

The chain combines TRBV28 with TRBJ2-7; 10 bases are a match to TRBD2. Germline V gene lookup returns CDR1 MDHEN and CDR2 SYDVKM. The J segment lost 2 bases and the V segment lost 8 bases, leaving 9 bases of the junction unmatched. The CDR3 consists of 15 residues. The CDR3 loop is CASAGTSAYTYEQYF. In DNA form, the CDR3 reads TGTGCCAGCGCAGGGACTAGCGCTTATACCTACGAGCAGTACTTC. The full variable domain, with the rest looked up from reference TRBV28 and TRBJ2-7, is DVKVTQSSRYLVKRTGEKVFLECVQDMDHENMFWYRQDPGLGLRLIYFSYDVKMKEKGDIPEGYSVSREKKERFSLILESASTNQTSMYLCASAGTSAYTYEQYFGPGTRLTVT.

The table lists this clone with a count of one. The chain uses TRBV7-8 and TRBJ2-7; 10 positions match TRBD2. This CDR3 contains 14 residues. The J segment lost 3 bases and the V segment lost 5 bases, leaving 4 bases of the junction unmatched. Germline assignment: CDR1 SGHVS and CDR2 FQNEAQ. As DNA, the CDR3 is TGTGCCAGCAGCCAAAGCGGGAGGGGCTACGAGCAGTACTTC. Amino acid sequence: CASSQSGRGYEQYF.

The chain joins TRBV5-4 to TRBJ2-7; D is uncertain. V was trimmed by 4 bases and J by 3 bases, leaving 8 bases between them. The CDR3 length is 12 residues. Germline V gene sequence: CDR1 SGHNT, CDR2 YYREEE (reference sequence). The CDR3 region has the DNA TGTGCCAGCAGCATCCCCAACTACGAGCAGTACTTC. This codes for CASSIPNYEQYF. The full variable domain, in which reference TRBV5-4 and TRBJ2-7 provide the parts outside the CDR3, is ETGVTQSPTHLIKTRGQQVTLRCSSQSGHNTVSWYQQALGQGPQFIFQYYREEENGRGNFPPRFSGLQFPNYSSELNVNALELDDSALYLCASSIPNYEQYFGPGTRLTVT.

This chain joins TRBV10-3 and TRBJ2-1; D remains unclear. This CDR3 has 11 amino acids. The V gene's germline CDR1 is ENHRY and CDR2 SYGVKD. Trimming removed 11 bases at V and 5 bases at J, with 10 bases between. CDR3 nucleotides: TGTGCCCTCGCAGTCAACAATGAGCAGTTCTTC. Translation: CALAVNNEQFF.

This clone was seen once. The chain uses TRBV6-1 and TRBJ2-1; D not certain. CDR3 length: 13 residues. The ends were cut back, 4 bases at V and 13 bases at J, with 17 bases in the middle. CDR1 and CDR2 (germline): MNHNS, SASEGT. Here the CDR3 reads CASSVVIVDGQFF. As DNA, the CDR3 is TGTGCCAGCAGTGTTGTCATTGTGGACGGTCAGTTCTTC.

The chain has TRBV4-1 and TRBJ2-3, with 15 bases lining up with TRBD2. This CDR3 is 19 amino acids long. Germline CDR1 and CDR2: MGHRA and YSYEKL. V lost 4 bases and J lost 2; bases outside the gene matches: 10. This CDR3 is CASSRRTSGRVWDTDTQYF. The CDR3 nucleotides read TGCGCCAGCAGCCGTCGGACTAGCGGGAGGGTCTGGGACACAGATACGCAGTATTTT.

J is TRBJ1-2 and V is TRBV19, with TRBD1 matching 9 bases. This CDR3 comprises 17 residues. V lost 5 bases and J lost 6; bases outside the gene matches: 16. Germline V gives CDR1 LNHDA, CDR2 SQIVND (reference sequence). The CDR3 sequence: CASSPAGGYRGLDGYTF. The CDR3 DNA reads as TGTGCCAGTAGTCCCGCAGGGGGATACAGGGGGCTGGATGGCTACACCTTC.

The chain links TRBV14 to TRBJ1-2; 7 bases are shared with TRBD1. Trimming cost V 1 base and J 10 bases; bases outside gene matches: 3. Germline values: CDR1 SGHDN, CDR2 FVKESK. This CDR3 has 12 amino acids. The CDR3 protein is CASSQATGYYTF. As DNA, the CDR3 is TGTGCCAGCAGCCAAGCGACAGGGTACTACACCTTC.

The chain recombines TRBV18 with TRBJ2-7, with TRBD1 matching 8 bases. This CDR3 region has 17 residues. Trimming cost V 0 bases and J 0 bases; bases outside gene matches: 7. CDR1 and CDR2 (germline): KGHSH, LQKENI. DNA of the CDR3: TGTGCCAGCTCACCACCCAGGGGACAGGAGAGCTCCTACGAGCAGTACTTC. It encodes CASSPPRGQESSYEQYF.

This clone was recorded a few times. The gene calls are TRBV19 and TRBJ1-1; 7 positions match TRBD1. Germline assignment: CDR1 LNHDA and CDR2 SQIVND (reference sequence). The CDR3 is 15 residues long. Unmatched junction bases numbered 11, after V lost 6 bases and J lost 4 bases. This CDR3 is CASSKNTGASTEAFF. The CDR3 DNA sequence: TGTGCCAGTAGCAAAAATACAGGGGCCAGCACTGAAGCTTTCTTT.

This chain links TRBV6-1 with TRBJ1-2; 9 bases align to TRBD1. Unmatched junction bases numbered 5, after V lost 6 bases and J lost 3 bases. The CDR3 has 14 residues. CDR1 is MNHNS and CDR2 is SASEGT in the germline V gene. CDR3 nucleotides: TGTGCCAGCAGGACAGGGGGGGCGGACTATGGCTACACCTTC. As protein: CASRTGGADYGYTF.

The chain joins TRBV28 to TRBJ2-2; TRBD2 agrees at 7 bases. V trimming: 7 bases; J trimming: 4 bases; junction bases outside the gene matches: 12. This CDR3 comprises 16 residues. Per the germline V gene, CDR1 is MDHEN and CDR2 is SYDVKM. CDR3 nucleotides: TGTGCCAGCACCCCCATGGTCCTAGCGGCCACCGGGGAGCTGTTTTTT. It translates to CASTPMVLAATGELFF.

The chain is built from TRBV7-2 and TRBJ2-5; D is undetermined. Germline V lookup: CDR1 SGHTA, CDR2 FQGNSA. The V end was cut by 9 bases, the J end by 5 bases, with 16 bases between. CDR3 size: 13 residues. The CDR3 loop reads CASMSGFSETQYF. CDR3 sequence (DNA): TGTGCCAGTATGTCGGGTTTCTCCGAGACCCAGTACTTC.

The J gene is TRBJ2-7, the V gene TRBV30, with 10 bases identical to TRBD1. V lost 3 bases to trimming and J lost 4 bases; unmatched junction nucleotides: 9. Germline V CDR1 and CDR2: GTSNPN, SVGIG (reference sequence). The CDR3 is 15 residues long. In DNA form, the CDR3 reads TGTGCCTGGAGGACGACCGGACAGGGGGGATACGAGCAGTACTTC. Protein: CAWRTTGQGGYEQYF.